Each of the 9 T cell receptor beta chains below was sequenced from the same sample in a study of OX40 agonist ivuxolimab in advanced cancers. Here immunoSEQ multiplex PCR was the method, and the copy in TCRdb shows in-frame clones only, minus some. Here the sample spans about 70,000 clones, 85% to 90% being singletons. The sequences come from CD4+ or CD8+ T cells sorted from blood, collected in a trial of the OX40 agonist ivuxolimab. The receptors originated from an adult with an advanced solid tumor such as melanoma, head and neck, liver or kidney cancer.

The V and J genes are TRBV2 and TRBJ2-1; tentatively, D is TRBD2 (6 bases). Germline V gene data show CDR1 as SNHLY and CDR2 as FYNNEI. Trimming left V 4 bases short and J 4 bases short, with 8 bases between. The CDR3 length is 13 residues. CDR3 bases: TGTGCCAGCAGTGTGGGACTTTACAATGAGCAGTTCTTC. Translation gives CASSVGLYNEQFF.

The chain carries TRBV5-4 and TRBJ2-5; a weak D match, TRBD2 (6 bases). CDR1 and CDR2 (germline): SGHNT, YYREEE (reference sequence). The CDR3 totals 17 residues. Trimming pared 2 bases from V and 2 bases from J, leaving 19 bases between. The CDR3 loop reads CASSLKRAGLDQETQYF. In DNA form, the CDR3 reads TGTGCCAGCAGCTTAAAAAGAGCGGGCCTGGATCAAGAGACCCAGTACTTC.

The chain employs TRBV7-9 and TRBJ2-7, with D perhaps assigned TRBD1 or TRBD2 (6 bases each). The CDR3 totals 16 residues. Germline loops: CDR1 SEHNR, CDR2 FQNEAQ (reference sequence). The V end was cut by 5 bases, the J end by 1 base, with 18 bases between. The CDR3 DNA sequence: TGTGCCAGCAGCCACTGGGGGGCAGCGATATCCTACGAGCAGTACTTC. Its protein product is CASSHWGAAISYEQYF.

This clone was observed a few times. The rearrangement joins TRBV25-1 to TRBJ2-1; 13 bases align to TRBD2. The V and J ends lost 5 bases and 4 bases, in that order; junction bases with no gene match: 11. CDR3 length: 18 amino acids. Germline lookup yields CDR1 MGHDK and CDR2 SYGVNS. The CDR3 here is CASSRGPGLAGNYNEQFF. The CDR3 nucleotides are TGTGCCAGCAGTCGGGGTCCGGGACTAGCGGGGAATTACAATGAGCAGTTCTTC.

The rearrangement joins TRBV9 to TRBJ1-1; tentative D call: TRBD1 (6 bases). The CDR3 is made up of 13 amino acids. CDR1 is SGDLS, CDR2 YYNGEE, per germline. V was trimmed by 4 bases and J by 4 bases, leaving 11 bases between them. The CDR3 spells CASSPTGATEAFF. The CDR3 DNA sequence: TGTGCCAGCAGCCCGACAGGTGCCACTGAAGCTTTCTTT.

The chain recombines TRBV6-5 with TRBJ2-7; 8 nucleotides agree with TRBD2. Germline CDR1 reads MNHEY; CDR2 reads SVGAGI. Trimming took 7 bases from V and 4 from J; bases not matched to a gene: 9. The CDR3 consists of 14 residues. DNA for the CDR3: TGTGCCAGCACCAACGGGGGGGGCTGGTACGAGCAGTACTTC. Amino acids: CASTNGGGWYEQYF.

The rearrangement joins TRBV11-2 to TRBJ2-7; D could derive from TRBD1 or TRBD2 (5 bases each). Germline-derived CDR1 and CDR2 are SGHAT and FQNNGV. V lost 3 bases and J 4 bases, leaving 10 bases between the germline ends. CDR3 length: 13 amino acids. Written as DNA, the CDR3 is TGTGCCAGCAGCTTGTTCGGGACGTACGAGCAGTACTTC. It is translated as CASSLFGTYEQYF. The full variable domain, in which reference TRBV11-2 and TRBJ2-7 provide the parts outside the CDR3, is EAGVAQSPRYKIIEKRQSVAFWCNPISGHATLYWYQQILGQGPKLLIQFQNNGVVDDSQLPKDRFSAERLKGVDSTLKIQPAKLEDSAVYLCASSLFGTYEQYFGPGTRLTVT.

This chain joins TRBV28 and TRBJ1-2; D gene unclear. The CDR3 spans 14 residues. Trimming removed 8 bases at V and 0 bases at J, with 13 bases between. Germline lookup yields CDR1 MDHEN and CDR2 SYDVKM. The CDR3, as DNA: TGTGCCAGCCGTGAAAGGGCTGCTAACTATGGCTACACCTTC. This translates into CASRERAANYGYTF.

The chain employs TRBV5-8 and TRBJ2-4; D perhaps matches TRBD2 (5 bases). The CDR3 covers 15 residues. Trimming took 4 bases from V and 5 from J, leaving 16 bases between them. The germline V gene has CDR1 SGHTS and CDR2 YDEGEE. In DNA, the CDR3 is TGTGCCAGCAGCCCCGCTGAGGGATGGCAAAACATTCAGTACTTC. This codes for CASSPAEGWQNIQYF.